This TCR beta chain was identified during a study of OX40 agonist ivuxolimab in advanced cancers. Whole-study context: Eligibility rules accepted prior anti-PD-1, anti-PD-L1 or anti-CTLA-4 therapy, and roughly 42% had some.

Study results and caveats: In the 0.1 to 3.0 mg/kg range, CD4+ and CD8+ blood T cells had expanded clonally by week 6.

In the case of this clone: Its antigen is unidentified.

Germline V lookup: CDR1 LNHDA, CDR2 SQIVND (reference sequence). This CDR3 comprises 16 residues. Trimming at V came to 5 bases and at J to 0 bases, leaving 10 bases not matched to a gene. Profiled with immunoSEQ multiplex PCR; TCRdb holds only in-frame clones, not every one. The table records 65,000 to 80,000 clones, approximately 90% of them present only once. The sequence was obtained from an adult with an advanced solid tumor such as melanoma, head and neck, liver or kidney cancer. The chain is built from TRBV19 and TRBJ2-7, with 7 positions matching TRBD2. The source was CD4+ or CD8+ T cells sorted from blood, collected in a trial of the OX40 agonist ivuxolimab. The DNA of the CDR3 is TGTGCCAGTAGTCCCGGACTAGTGGGAAGCTCCTACGAGCAGTACTTC. Its protein product is CASSPGLVGSSYEQYF.